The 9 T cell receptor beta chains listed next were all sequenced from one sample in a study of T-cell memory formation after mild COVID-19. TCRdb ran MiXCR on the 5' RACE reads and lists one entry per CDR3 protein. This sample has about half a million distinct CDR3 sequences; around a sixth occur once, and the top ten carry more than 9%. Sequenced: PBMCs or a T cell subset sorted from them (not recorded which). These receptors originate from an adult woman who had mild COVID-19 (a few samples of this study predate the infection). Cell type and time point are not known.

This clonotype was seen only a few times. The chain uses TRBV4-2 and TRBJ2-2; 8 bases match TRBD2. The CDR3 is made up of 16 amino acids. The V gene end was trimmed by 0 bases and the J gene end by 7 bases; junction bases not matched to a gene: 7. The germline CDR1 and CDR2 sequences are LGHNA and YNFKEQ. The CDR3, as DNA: TGTGCCAGCAGCCAAGACGTCGCGGGAGGTATCGGGGAGCTGTTTTTT. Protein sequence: CASSQDVAGGIGELFF.

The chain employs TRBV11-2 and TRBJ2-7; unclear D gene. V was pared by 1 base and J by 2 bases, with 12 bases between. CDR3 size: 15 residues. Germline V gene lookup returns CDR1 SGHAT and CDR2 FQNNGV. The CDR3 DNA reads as TGTGCCAGCAGCTTAGTTAGGAACTCCGCCTACGAGCAGTACTTC. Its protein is CASSLVRNSAYEQYF.

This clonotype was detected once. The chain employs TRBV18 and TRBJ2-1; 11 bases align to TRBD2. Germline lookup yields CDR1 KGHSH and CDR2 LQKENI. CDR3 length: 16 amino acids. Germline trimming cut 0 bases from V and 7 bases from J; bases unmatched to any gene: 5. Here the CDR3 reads CASSPPALAGVNEQFF. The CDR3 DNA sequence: TGTGCCAGCTCACCACCGGCACTAGCGGGAGTGAATGAGCAGTTCTTC.

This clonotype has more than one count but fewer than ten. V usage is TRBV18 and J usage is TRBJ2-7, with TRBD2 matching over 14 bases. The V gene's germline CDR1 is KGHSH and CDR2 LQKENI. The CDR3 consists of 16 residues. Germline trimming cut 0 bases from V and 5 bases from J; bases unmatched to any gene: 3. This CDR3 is CASSPPQGLAGDEQYF. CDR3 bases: TGTGCCAGCTCACCACCGCAGGGACTAGCGGGGGACGAGCAGTACTTC.

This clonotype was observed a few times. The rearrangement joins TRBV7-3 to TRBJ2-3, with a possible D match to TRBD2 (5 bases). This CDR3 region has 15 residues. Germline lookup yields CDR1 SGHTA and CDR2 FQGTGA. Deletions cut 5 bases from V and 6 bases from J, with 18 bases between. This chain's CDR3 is CASSREGRYGDTQYF. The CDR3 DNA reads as TGTGCCAGCAGCCGCGAGGGTCGGTACGGTGATACGCAGTATTTT.

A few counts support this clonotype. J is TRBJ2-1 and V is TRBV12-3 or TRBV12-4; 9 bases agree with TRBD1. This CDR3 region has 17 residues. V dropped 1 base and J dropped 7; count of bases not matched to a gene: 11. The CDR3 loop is CASSLGTGTGTGNEQFF. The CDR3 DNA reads TGTGCCAGCAGTTTAGGCACCGGGACAGGGACGGGTAATGAGCAGTTCTTC.

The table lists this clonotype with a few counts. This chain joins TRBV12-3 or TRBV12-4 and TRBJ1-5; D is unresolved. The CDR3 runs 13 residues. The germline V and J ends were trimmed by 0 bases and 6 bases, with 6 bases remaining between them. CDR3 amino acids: CASSLARVQPQHF. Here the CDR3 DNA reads TGTGCCAGCAGTTTAGCGCGGGTTCAGCCCCAGCATTTT.

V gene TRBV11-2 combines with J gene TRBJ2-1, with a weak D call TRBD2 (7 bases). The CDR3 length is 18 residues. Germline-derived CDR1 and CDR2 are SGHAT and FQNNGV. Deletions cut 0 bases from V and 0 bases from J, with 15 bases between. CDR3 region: CASSLDRFAGASYNEQFF. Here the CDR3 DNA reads TGTGCCAGCAGCTTAGATCGTTTCGCGGGGGCCTCCTACAATGAGCAGTTCTTC.

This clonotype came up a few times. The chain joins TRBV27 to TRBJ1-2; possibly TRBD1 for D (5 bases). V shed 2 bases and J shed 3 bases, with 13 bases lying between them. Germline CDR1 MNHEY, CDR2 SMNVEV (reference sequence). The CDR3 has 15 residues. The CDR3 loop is CASSLDARGDYGYTF. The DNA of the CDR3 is TGTGCCAGCAGTTTAGATGCCCGGGGGGACTATGGCTACACCTTC.